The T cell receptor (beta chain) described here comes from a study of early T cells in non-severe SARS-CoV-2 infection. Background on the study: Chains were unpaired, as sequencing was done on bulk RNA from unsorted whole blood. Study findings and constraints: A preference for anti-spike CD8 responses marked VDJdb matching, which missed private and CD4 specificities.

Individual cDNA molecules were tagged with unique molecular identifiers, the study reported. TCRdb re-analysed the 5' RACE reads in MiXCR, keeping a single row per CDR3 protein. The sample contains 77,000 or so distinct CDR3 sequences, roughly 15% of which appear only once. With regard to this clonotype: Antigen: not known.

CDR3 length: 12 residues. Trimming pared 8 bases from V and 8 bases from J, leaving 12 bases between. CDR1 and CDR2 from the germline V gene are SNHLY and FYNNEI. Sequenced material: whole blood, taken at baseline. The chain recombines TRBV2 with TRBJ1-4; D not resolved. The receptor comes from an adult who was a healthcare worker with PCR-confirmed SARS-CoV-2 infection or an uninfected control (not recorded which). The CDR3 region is CASEKGYEKLFF. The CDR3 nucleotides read TGTGCCAGCGAAAAGGGATACGAAAAACTGTTTTTT.